One sample yielded the 8 T cell receptor beta chains listed below, sequenced in a study of blood T cell repertoires in COVID-19. Clones were sequenced by immunoSEQ multiplex PCR, and TCRdb holds only the in-frame ones, with some missing. The table shows roughly 150,000 clones, with approximately 90% occurring only once. Input material: peripheral blood. These receptors were taken from a human donor in a cohort sampled during active COVID-19.

This clone was observed once. The chain couples TRBV9 to TRBJ2-1, with D unclear. CDR1 and CDR2 from the germline V gene are SGDLS and YYNGEE. V was clipped by 4 bases and J by 5 bases, with 10 bases between them. CDR3 length: 13 amino acids. The CDR3 here is CASSRNSHNEQFF. The DNA of the CDR3 is TGTGCCAGCAGCCGAAATAGCCACAATGAGCAGTTCTTC. The entire variable domain, with the rest obtained from reference TRBV9 and TRBJ2-1, is as follows: DSGVTQTPKHLITATGQRVTLRCSPRSGDLSVYWYQQSLDQGLQFLIQYYNGEERAKGNILERFSAQQFPDLHSELNLSSLELGDSALYFCASSRNSHNEQFFGPGTRLTVL.

Details on this clone: Other DNA variants within this sample encode the same CDR3. The CDR3 bases are TGTGCCAGCAGTGGACAGGGGGCCTACGAGCAGTACTTC. It specifies CASSGQGAYEQYF. The chain has TRBV27 and TRBJ2-7; 10 bases align to TRBD1. Germline CDR1 MNHEY, CDR2 SMNVEV (reference sequence). The CDR3 runs 13 residues. The J segment lost 2 bases and the V segment lost 5 bases, leaving 0 bases of the junction unmatched.

The chain links TRBV4-1 to TRBJ2-1; 14 bases agree with TRBD2. The CDR3 is 18 residues long. The germline V gene encodes CDR1 MGHRA and CDR2 YSYEKL. Trimming took 4 bases from V and 9 from J; bases not matched to a gene: 14. In nucleotides, the CDR3 is TGCGCCAGCAGCCCAGGGACTAGCGGGAGCTTCGGGGGGGGTGAGCAGTTCTTC. Encoded protein: CASSPGTSGSFGGGEQFF.

The CDR3 nucleotides read TGTGCCAGTAGTCGACGGGACAGGGAACTGTTTTTT. It specifies CASSRRDRELFF. The chain combines TRBV19 with TRBJ1-4; 9 positions match TRBD1. Germline V gene sequence: CDR1 LNHDA, CDR2 SQIVND (reference sequence). The ends lost 5 bases at V and 12 bases at J; junction bases unmatched: 4. The CDR3 has 12 residues. The complete variable domain, with remaining parts taken from reference TRBV19 and TRBJ1-4, reads DGGITQSPKYLFRKEGQNVTLSCEQNLNHDAMYWYRQDPGQGLRLIYYSQIVNDFQKGDIAEGYSVSREKKESFPLTVTSAQKNPTAFYLCASSRRDRELFFGSGTQLSVL.

This chain joins TRBV6-6 and TRBJ1-4; D perhaps matches TRBD1 (5 bases). V was cut by 2 bases and J by 7 bases, with 17 bases left in between. CDR1 and CDR2 (germline): MNHNY, SVGAGI (reference sequence). The CDR3 length is 16 residues. The CDR3 sequence: CASSYGGRAGGEKLFF. In DNA, the CDR3 is TGTGCCAGCAGTTACGGAGGCAGGGCGGGGGGTGAAAAACTGTTTTTT.

The chain carries TRBV9 and TRBJ2-1; 7 nucleotides align to TRBD2. V lost 3 bases and J lost 4; bases outside the gene matches: 10. The CDR3 is 16 residues long. The V gene's germline CDR1 is SGDLS and CDR2 YYNGEE. CDR3: CASSASTSRTYNEQFF. In DNA, the CDR3 is TGTGCCAGCAGCGCCTCGACTAGCCGTACATACAATGAGCAGTTCTTC.

The chain joins TRBV19 to TRBJ2-5; TRBD1 matches 12 bases. The CDR3 extends over 15 amino acids. V lost 4 bases and J lost 5; bases outside the gene matches: 5. Germline V CDR1 and CDR2: LNHDA, SQIVND (reference sequence). The CDR3 DNA is TGTGCCAGTAGTACCGGGACAGGGGGCAGGGAGACCCAGTACTTC. It codes for CASSTGTGGRETQYF.

The count of this clone is one. The chain carries TRBV19 and TRBJ1-2, with D perhaps matching TRBD1 (6 bases). Trimming stripped 6 bases from V and 1 base from J, with 18 bases between. In germline, CDR1 is LNHDA, CDR2 SQIVND (reference sequence). There are 16 residues in the CDR3. The CDR3 coding sequence is TGTGCCAGTAGACGGAAGACAGGACTGCTTAACTATGGCTACACCTTC. It encodes CASRRKTGLLNYGYTF.